The 26 T cell receptor beta chains below all came from one sample that was sequenced in a study of blood T cell repertoires in COVID-19. Generated by immunoSEQ multiplex PCR, the TCRdb table keeps only in-frame clones and is missing some. The sample holds 330,000 or so clones, roughly nine tenths seen once. Material: peripheral blood. These receptors all stem from an older woman with COVID-19, enrolled during active disease.

The rearrangement joins TRBV24-1 to TRBJ2-1; 12 bases line up with TRBD1. This CDR3 is built from 15 residues. Germline V lookup: CDR1 KGHDR, CDR2 SFDVKD. Trimming took 4 bases from V and 12 from J; bases not matched to a gene: 9. In DNA, the CDR3 is TGTGCCACCAGTGACCCGGGACAGGGGGCCGTGAGGCAGTTCTTC. It is translated as CATSDPGQGAVRQFF.

With regard to this clone: The sample has other DNA sequences that encode this CDR3 too. The V call is TRBV14, the J call TRBJ1-1; no clear D gene. V was clipped by 2 bases and J by 0 bases, with 4 bases between them. This CDR3 has 13 residues. Germline V gives CDR1 SGHDN, CDR2 FVKESK. The CDR3 region has the DNA TGTGCCAGCAGCCAAAGCTTGAACACTGAAGCTTTCTTT. Its protein is CASSQSLNTEAFF.

The V and J genes are TRBV6-1 and TRBJ1-2; D might be TRBD1 (5 bases). CDR3 length: 12 amino acids. CDR1 is MNHNS, CDR2 SASEGT, per germline. Trimming left V 3 bases short and J 9 bases short, with 11 bases between. CDR3 sequence reads: CASSEGQGRYTF. CDR3 bases: TGTGCCAGCAGTGAGGGGCAGGGTCGCTACACCTTC.

This clone was observed once. The rearrangement joins TRBV6-5 to TRBJ2-1, with D possibly being TRBD1 (6 bases). The germline V and J ends were trimmed by 2 bases and 7 bases, with 12 bases remaining between them. This CDR3 has 14 amino acids. Per the germline V gene, CDR1 is MNHEY and CDR2 is SVGAGI. The CDR3 region has the DNA TGTGCCAGCAGTTACGGGGGCGCCGGGAATGAGCAGTTCTTC. Its protein is CASSYGGAGNEQFF.

The rearrangement joins TRBV27 to TRBJ1-2, with a weak D call TRBD1 (5 bases). CDR3 length: 16 amino acids. The V end was cut by 6 bases, the J end by 6 bases, with 23 bases between. Germline V gives CDR1 MNHEY, CDR2 SMNVEV (reference sequence). Here the CDR3 reads CASSQKWVGGSDGYTF. The DNA for the CDR3 is TGTGCCAGCAGCCAAAAATGGGTGGGGGGGAGCGATGGCTACACCTTC.

The CDR3 DNA follows: TGCGCCACCGGGCGGGGAGTTGGCGGCTACACCTTC. Translated, it gives CATGRGVGGYTF. This chain uses TRBV5-1 with TRBJ1-2, with D hard to call. V was trimmed by 9 bases and J by 8 bases, leaving 17 bases between them. Germline V gene sequence: CDR1 SGHRS, CDR2 YFSETQ. The CDR3 sequence is 12 residues long. Looking up the rest from reference TRBV5-1 and TRBJ1-2 gives the full variable domain: KAGVTQTPRYLIKTRGQQVTLSCSPISGHRSVSWYQQTPGQGLQFLFEYFSETQRNKGNFPGRFSGRQFSNSRSEMNVSTLELGDSALYLCATGRGVGGYTFGSGTRLTVV.

In DNA form, the CDR3 reads TGCGCCAGCAGCGTAGCGGGGGACGTCCAAGAGACCCAGTACTTC. This translates into CASSVAGDVQETQYF. The V call is TRBV5-1, the J call TRBJ2-5; 9 bases align to TRBD2. V lost 4 bases, J lost 1 base, and 5 bases stayed unmatched. CDR1 and CDR2 from the germline V gene are SGHRS and YFSETQ. There are 15 residues in the CDR3.

This clone was picked up one time. The rearrangement uses TRBV6-5 and TRBJ1-5; tentatively, D is TRBD1 (6 bases). Germline CDR1 and CDR2: MNHEY and SVGAGI. V dropped 6 bases and J dropped 6 bases, with 15 bases sitting between them. The CDR3 contains 14 residues. CDR3 protein: CASRRNRVAQPQHF. CDR3 DNA: TGTGCCAGCAGGAGGAACAGGGTTGCTCAGCCCCAGCATTTT.

The V gene is TRBV9, the J gene TRBJ2-1; weak D call: TRBD2 (6 bases). Germline V gives CDR1 SGDLS, CDR2 YYNGEE. The length of the CDR3 is 15 residues. V was pared by 2 bases and J by 0 bases, with 9 bases between. CDR3 coding DNA: TGTGCCAGCAGCGTTGCTAGCGCCTCCTACAATGAGCAGTTCTTC. Its translation is CASSVASASYNEQFF.

The chain joins TRBV13 to TRBJ1-1; D remains ambiguous. Germline V gives CDR1 PRHDT, CDR2 FYEKMQ (reference sequence). The CDR3 contains 13 residues. Trimming shortened V by 7 bases and J by 4 bases, and 13 bases separated the two germline ends. The CDR3 region is CASTRTGITEAFF. The CDR3 DNA reads as TGTGCCAGCACCAGGACGGGGATCACTGAAGCTTTCTTT.

This chain links TRBV12-3 or TRBV12-4 with TRBJ1-3, with 7 bases aligning to TRBD1. V lost 7 bases and J lost 8; bases outside the gene matches: 8. This CDR3 contains 13 residues. CDR3 nucleotides: TGTGCCAGCACCCGGACAGGTGTATACACCATATATTTT. It specifies CASTRTGVYTIYF.

V and J are TRBV5-1 and TRBJ1-1; maybe TRBD1 (6 bases). The CDR3 runs to 15 residues. V shed 3 bases and J shed 1 base, with 13 bases lying between them. Germline CDR1 reads SGHRS; CDR2 reads YFSETQ. CDR3 bases: TGCGCCAGCAGCTGGGGGCCGAGCGGGAACACTGAAGCTTTCTTT. As protein: CASSWGPSGNTEAFF.

V is TRBV4-1 and J is TRBJ2-2; D is uncertain. Deletions cut 5 bases from V and 4 bases from J, with 14 bases between. CDR3 length: 15 residues. Per germline, CDR1 MGHRA and CDR2 YSYEKL. CDR3 loop: CASSASASLTGELFF. DNA for the CDR3: TGCGCCAGCAGCGCGAGCGCGTCGCTCACCGGGGAGCTGTTTTTT.

The chain combines TRBV6-5 with TRBJ1-4; 7 nucleotides agree with TRBD1. This CDR3 is built from 14 residues. The V gene's germline CDR1 is MNHEY and CDR2 SVGAGI. V was pared by 7 bases and J by 3 bases, with 5 bases of the junction left unmatched. The CDR3 coding sequence is TGTGCCAGCAAGCCCGGGACAGCTAATGAAAAACTGTTTTTT. Translating gives CASKPGTANEKLFF.

This clone appeared once. This rearrangement joins TRBV3-1 (or the pseudogene TRBV3-2) to TRBJ2-2; the match to TRBD2 covers 13 bases. The germline V gene has CDR1 LGHDT and CDR2 YNNKEL (reference sequence). Unmatched junction bases numbered 2, after V lost 6 bases and J lost 4 bases. The CDR3 length is 15 residues. The CDR3 DNA follows: TGTGCCAGCAGACGACTAGCGGGGGGCACCGGGGAGCTGTTTTTT. It codes for CASRRLAGGTGELFF.

This sequence joins TRBV24-1 and TRBJ2-1, with a possible D match to TRBD1 (6 bases). The CDR3 loop spans 15 amino acids. V lost 0 bases and J lost 6, with 11 bases in between. The germline CDR1 and CDR2 sequences are KGHDR and SFDVKD. This chain's CDR3 is CATSDLGGLSNEQFF. CDR3 sequence (DNA): TGTGCCACCAGTGATTTGGGGGGCCTCAGCAATGAGCAGTTCTTC.

This sequence joins TRBV18 and TRBJ1-2, with 11 bases lining up with TRBD1. Germline CDR1 KGHSH, CDR2 LQKENI. The CDR3 loop spans 16 amino acids. J lost 4 bases, V lost 3 bases, and 7 bases had no gene match. The CDR3 region is CASSPLPGQGVYGYTF. The CDR3 DNA is TGTGCCAGCTCACCGTTACCGGGACAGGGGGTCTATGGCTACACCTTC.

The CDR3, as DNA: TGTGCCAGCAGTTTATCAGTCCGGGGAACGAGTGAAGCTTTCTTT. As protein: CASSLSVRGTSEAFF. The rearrangement joins TRBV27 to TRBJ1-1; D is unclear. Trimming took off 0 bases at V and 7 bases at J, with 15 bases between the two ends. Germline V gene lookup returns CDR1 MNHEY and CDR2 SMNVEV (reference sequence). The CDR3 covers 15 residues.

This chain joins TRBV29-1 and TRBJ2-3; D is unclear. In germline, CDR1 is SQVTM, CDR2 ANQGSEA. The ends were cut back, 1 base at V and 3 bases at J, with 5 bases in the middle. The CDR3 consists of 12 residues. The CDR3 region is CSVEGATDTQYF. The CDR3 nucleotides are TGCAGCGTTGAAGGAGCAACAGATACGCAGTATTTT.

J is TRBJ2-5 and V is TRBV28, with 12 bases lining up with TRBD2. The CDR3 is 16 amino acids. V trimming: 3 bases; J trimming: 5 bases; junction bases outside the gene matches: 7. Germline assignment: CDR1 MDHEN and CDR2 SYDVKM. CDR3 sequence reads: CASSLPLAGGRETQYF. DNA of the CDR3: TGTGCCAGCAGTTTGCCCCTAGCGGGGGGGCGGGAGACCCAGTACTTC.

The V call is TRBV6-2 or TRBV6-3, the J call TRBJ2-1; 10 positions agree with TRBD2. The CDR3 spans 19 residues. Per germline, CDR1 MNHEY and CDR2 SVGEGT. V trimming: 0 bases; J trimming: 3 bases; junction bases outside the gene matches: 11. CDR3 nucleotides: TGTGCCAGCAGTTACTCGTTAGCGGGGGGAAGCCGCTACTACAATGAGCAGTTCTTC. This gives the protein CASSYSLAGGSRYYNEQFF.

The J gene is TRBJ1-1, the V gene TRBV27; D call uncertain. Trimming pared 5 bases from V and 1 base from J, leaving 17 bases between. Per the germline V gene, CDR1 is MNHEY and CDR2 is SMNVEV (reference sequence). The CDR3 contains 16 residues. CDR3 protein: CASSRGKGAGNTEAFF. The DNA of the CDR3 is TGTGCCAGCAGTCGGGGTAAGGGTGCGGGGAACACTGAAGCTTTCTTT.

The CDR3 DNA sequence: TGTGCCAGCAGTGACGCCGGGACTAGCGGGGGGGATGCAGATACGCAGTATTTT. Its protein product is CASSDAGTSGGDADTQYF. The rearrangement joins TRBV6-1 to TRBJ2-3; 16 nucleotides line up with TRBD2. Germline V gene data show CDR1 as MNHNS and CDR2 as SASEGT. V shed 3 bases, J shed 4 bases, and the junction held 7 bases outside the gene matches. This CDR3 is 18 amino acids long.

This chain uses TRBV18 with TRBJ2-7; tentative D call: TRBD1 (5 bases). V was shortened by 0 bases and J by 6 bases, with 15 bases between the two germline ends. CDR3 size: 15 residues. The germline V gene has CDR1 KGHSH and CDR2 LQKENI. CDR3 loop: CASSPPGQGMGEQYF. The CDR3 DNA reads as TGTGCCAGCTCACCACCGGGGCAGGGAATGGGCGAGCAGTACTTC.

This clone was seen a few times. J is TRBJ1-4 and V is TRBV28, with D unclear. The V end lost 6 bases, the J end lost 5 bases, and 10 bases lay between the germline ends. Germline assignment: CDR1 MDHEN and CDR2 SYDVKM. CDR3 length equals 13 residues. As DNA, the CDR3 is TGTGCCAGCAGCCGACACCCCAATGAAAAACTGTTTTTT. This gives the protein CASSRHPNEKLFF.

The rearrangement links TRBV27 to TRBJ1-1; weak D call: TRBD1 (6 bases). This CDR3 is 16 amino acids long. The germline V gene has CDR1 MNHEY and CDR2 SMNVEV (reference sequence). Trimming took 5 bases from V and 2 from J, leaving 18 bases between them. The DNA of the CDR3 is TGTGCCAGCAGTCCCCATTACCCGGACAGAAACACTGAAGCTTTCTTT. Translated, it gives CASSPHYPDRNTEAFF.